These 29 T cell receptor beta chains were sequenced from one sample in a study of shared clonotypes between healthy human individuals. CD8 cells regarded as naive lacked CD45RO, were positively chosen for CCR7, and omitted terminally differentiated effector memory CD45RA+ cells. Data came from immunoSEQ multiplex PCR; TCRdb stores just in-frame clones and leaves some out. The data hold around 2,000,000 clones, with approximately 94% observed a single time. The source material was naive CD8+ T cells sorted from blood. The receptor source for this set is a man aged 18 to 29 in good health.

The chain joins TRBV18 to TRBJ2-1; D unclear. This CDR3 region has 12 residues. V shed 4 bases and J shed 2 bases, with 3 bases lying between them. From germline, CDR1 is KGHSH and CDR2 LQKENI. CDR3 residues: CASSLPYNEQFF. DNA of the CDR3: TGTGCCAGCTCACTCCCCTACAATGAGCAGTTCTTC.

A single count supports this clone. At one end the junction does not follow the germline gene, possibly because of a read error. V gene TRBV5-6 combines with J gene TRBJ2-7; D is possibly TRBD2 (6 bases). The CDR3 extends over 14 amino acids. Germline CDR1 and CDR2: SGHDT and YYEEEE. CDR3 nucleotides: TGTGCCAGCAGCTTGGAGACAGCGGGCTACGAGCGGTACTTC. This sequence encodes CASSLETAGYERYF.

This clone came up a few times. The chain recombines TRBV6-6 with TRBJ2-1; tentatively, D is TRBD2 (6 bases). This CDR3 is 14 amino acids long. Germline V CDR1 and CDR2: MNHNY, SVGAGI (reference sequence). The V and J ends lost 7 bases and 8 bases respectively, with 18 bases between them. As DNA, the CDR3 is TGTGCCAGCACCGCGACTGGTAGCGGCTATGAGCAGTTCTTC. It is translated as CASTATGSGYEQFF.

The genes are TRBV4-3 and TRBJ2-1, with no clear D. The CDR3 totals 16 residues. The V end was cut by 3 bases, the J end by 3 bases, with 15 bases between. Germline loops: CDR1 LGHNA, CDR2 YSLEER. This CDR3 reads CASSHTSGTIYNEQFF. The DNA of the CDR3 is TGCGCCAGCAGCCACACTTCGGGCACCATCTACAATGAGCAGTTCTTC.

This rearrangement joins TRBV7-9 to TRBJ1-3; D is uncertain. The CDR3 contains 12 residues. Germline V CDR1 and CDR2: SEHNR, FQNEAQ (reference sequence). Trimming took off 5 bases at V and 11 bases at J, with 13 bases between the two ends. The CDR3 sequence: CASSPMAVPIYF. CDR3 DNA: TGTGCCAGCAGCCCTATGGCGGTCCCCATATATTTT. The full variable domain, in which reference TRBV7-9 and TRBJ1-3 provide the parts outside the CDR3, is DTGVSQNPRHKITKRGQNVTFRCDPISEHNRLYWYRQTLGQGPEFLTYFQNEAQLEKSRLLSDRFSAERPKGSFSTLEIQRTEQGDSAMYLCASSPMAVPIYFGEGSWLTVV.

The J gene is TRBJ2-2, the V gene TRBV2; no reliable D call. Looked up from germline, CDR1 is SNHLY and CDR2 is FYNNEI. This CDR3 region has 14 residues. The V end was cut by 7 bases, the J end by 2 bases, with 11 bases between. The CDR3 region has the DNA TGTGCCAGCACCCTAACCGAAAACACCGGGGAGCTGTTTTTT. Amino acid sequence: CASTLTENTGELFF.

The chain is built from TRBV5-6 and TRBJ1-2; D is undetermined. Trimming took 0 bases from V and 10 from J, leaving 10 bases between them. Per the germline V gene, CDR1 is SGHDT and CDR2 is YYEEEE. The CDR3 is 12 residues long. The CDR3: CASSLGVGDYTF. The CDR3 DNA reads TGTGCCAGCAGCTTGGGGGTTGGGGACTACACCTTC. Looking up the rest from reference TRBV5-6 and TRBJ1-2 gives the full variable domain: DAGVTQSPTHLIKTRGQQVTLRCSPKSGHDTVSWYQQALGQGPQFIFQYYEEEERQRGNFPDRFSGHQFPNYSSELNVNALLLGDSALYLCASSLGVGDYTFGSGTRLTVV.

The chain has TRBV9 and TRBJ2-5; no firm D call. Trimming cost V 3 bases and J 2 bases, with 11 bases left between them. This CDR3 contains 14 residues. The germline CDR1 and CDR2 sequences are SGDLS and YYNGEE. The chain's CDR3 is CASSAGVEQETQYF. The CDR3 DNA is TGTGCCAGCAGCGCCGGCGTAGAGCAAGAGACCCAGTACTTC.

This rearrangement joins TRBV5-6 to TRBJ2-1; 8 bases map to TRBD2. The CDR3 has 12 amino acids. Trimming took 6 bases from V and 8 from J; bases not matched to a gene: 4. CDR1 SGHDT and CDR2 YYEEEE come from the germline V gene. CDR3 protein: CASTSGGYEQFF. CDR3 sequence (DNA): TGTGCCAGCACCTCGGGAGGGTATGAGCAGTTCTTC.

The rearrangement joins TRBV5-6 to TRBJ2-7; 11 positions match TRBD1. The CDR3 spans 14 residues. Germline V gene sequence: CDR1 SGHDT, CDR2 YYEEEE. The trim removed 6 bases at V and 5 bases at J, leaving 7 bases unmatched. The CDR3, as DNA: TGTGCCAGCACCCCCGGGACAGGGGGTAACGAGCAGTACTTC. It codes for CASTPGTGGNEQYF.

The chain uses TRBV6-6 and TRBJ2-2; perhaps TRBD1 as D (5 bases). This CDR3 has 14 residues. Germline V gene sequence: CDR1 MNHNY, CDR2 SVGAGI (reference sequence). The V gene lost 8 bases and the J gene lost 3 bases, with 13 bases spanning the gap. CDR3 sequence (DNA): TGTGCCAGCTCAGGAACAGGCTACACCGGGGAGCTGTTTTTT. It yields the protein CASSGTGYTGELFF.

The chain combines TRBV9 with TRBJ2-3; weak D call: TRBD2 (5 bases). Germline V gene lookup returns CDR1 SGDLS and CDR2 YYNGEE. The CDR3 consists of 13 residues. V was clipped by 3 bases and J by 8 bases, with 13 bases between them. CDR3 sequence: CASSGLGSVTQYF. The CDR3 bases are TGTGCCAGCAGCGGGCTGGGGAGCGTTACGCAGTATTTT.

CDR3 residues: CASSSSGRGTGELFF. CDR3 coding DNA: TGTGCCAGCAGCTCGTCCGGACGAGGGACCGGGGAGCTGTTTTTT. This chain links TRBV7-2 with TRBJ2-2; maybe TRBD2 (5 bases). The germline V gene encodes CDR1 SGHTA and CDR2 FQGNSA. V lost 4 bases and J lost 5, with 14 bases in between. The CDR3 is made up of 15 amino acids.

The chain couples TRBV10-3 to TRBJ2-1, with 7 bases matching TRBD2. CDR1 and CDR2 from the germline V gene are ENHRY and SYGVKD. The CDR3 contains 12 residues. With 11 bases clipped from V and 3 bases from J, the junction kept 4 bases outside the gene matches. The DNA of the CDR3 is TGTGCCGCGGGCGGGGGCTACAATGAGCAGTTCTTC. Amino acid sequence: CAAGGGYNEQFF.

The V and J genes are TRBV9 and TRBJ2-7; 9 positions agree with TRBD1. The CDR3 extends over 15 amino acids. Losses at the gene ends were 4 bases for V and 0 bases for J; bases not matched to a gene: 5. Germline V gene sequence: CDR1 SGDLS, CDR2 YYNGEE. The CDR3 coding sequence is TGTGCCAGCAGCACCGGACAGGGGAACTCCTACGAGCAGTACTTC. It encodes CASSTGQGNSYEQYF.

Remarks on this clone: This CDR3 is also generated by other DNA sequences in the sample. The chain employs TRBV18 and TRBJ2-7; no reliable D call. There are 13 residues in the CDR3. V was clipped by 3 bases and J by 2 bases, with 8 bases between them. Germline V gives CDR1 KGHSH, CDR2 LQKENI. DNA for the CDR3: TGTGCCAGCTCACCGGGCAGAACCTACGAGCAGTACTTC. Amino acid sequence: CASSPGRTYEQYF.

The chain combines TRBV27 with TRBJ2-3, with TRBD2 identical over 10 bases. CDR3 length: 17 residues. Trimming took 4 bases from V and 5 from J; bases not matched to a gene: 12. The germline V gene encodes CDR1 MNHEY and CDR2 SMNVEV (reference sequence). The chain's CDR3 is CASSSPLAGVGEDTQYF. Written as DNA, the CDR3 is TGTGCCAGCAGTTCTCCCCTAGCGGGGGTCGGGGAAGATACGCAGTATTTT.

The rearrangement joins TRBV30 to TRBJ2-3, with TRBD1 as a possible D gene (5 bases). The CDR3 runs 13 residues. Germline CDR1 reads GTSNPN; CDR2 reads SVGIG (reference sequence). V lost 4 bases to trimming and J lost 1 base, with 9 bases between them. CDR3: CAWTGFGTDTQYF. Written as DNA, the CDR3 is TGTGCCTGGACAGGGTTCGGCACAGATACGCAGTATTTT.

A few counts support this clone. Different DNA sequences within this sample yield the same CDR3. The genes are TRBV7-9 and TRBJ2-7, with TRBD1 identical over 8 bases. CDR3 length: 15 amino acids. Trimming cost V 1 base and J 2 bases; bases outside gene matches: 4. Germline assignment: CDR1 SEHNR and CDR2 FQNEAQ (reference sequence). The CDR3 DNA follows: TGTGCCAGCAGCTTAGGGCAGGGGGCAACCTACGAGCAGTACTTC. Translating gives CASSLGQGATYEQYF.

The gene calls are TRBV28 and TRBJ1-5; D call uncertain. Germline CDR1 and CDR2: MDHEN and SYDVKM. Deletions cut 10 bases from V and 2 bases from J, with 18 bases between. CDR3 size: 15 residues. CDR3 in amino acids: CATIPMGGGNQPQHF. Written as DNA, the CDR3 is TGTGCCACCATACCAATGGGTGGAGGCAATCAGCCCCAGCATTTT.

The chain combines TRBV28 with TRBJ2-3; 8 nucleotides agree with TRBD1. Germline assignment: CDR1 MDHEN and CDR2 SYDVKM. The V gene end was trimmed by 5 bases and the J gene end by 5 bases; junction bases not matched to a gene: 12. This CDR3 comprises 16 residues. As DNA, the CDR3 is TGTGCCAGCAGTCCCCCAGGGGGCGCGTTATTAGATACGCAGTATTTT. This encodes CASSPPGGALLDTQYF.

V usage is TRBV10-1 and J usage is TRBJ2-2, with D possibly matching TRBD2 (5 bases). V lost 0 bases to trimming and J lost 5 bases, with 13 bases between them. The CDR3 totals 16 residues. CDR1 WNHNN and CDR2 SYGVQD come from the germline V gene (reference sequence). The DNA of the CDR3 is TGCGCCAGCAGTGAGTCGTCCGGGGATGGTACCGGGGAGCTGTTTTTT. The encoded protein is CASSESSGDGTGELFF.

The chain couples TRBV4-1 to TRBJ2-7; 8 bases line up with TRBD2. Germline values: CDR1 MGHRA, CDR2 YSYEKL. The CDR3 sequence is 14 residues long. V lost 4 bases, J lost 7 bases, and 9 bases stayed unmatched. The CDR3 loop is CASSPGGESLEQYF. DNA of the CDR3: TGCGCCAGCAGCCCGGGGGGGGAATCGCTGGAGCAGTACTTC.

The V call is TRBV28, the J call TRBJ1-5; TRBD1 aligns across 9 bases. V lost 8 bases, J lost 1 base, and 6 bases stayed unmatched. The CDR3 has 15 amino acids. CDR1 and CDR2 (germline): MDHEN, SYDVKM. CDR3 amino acids: CASGRDRASNQPQHF. CDR3 bases: TGTGCCAGCGGCCGGGACAGGGCAAGCAATCAGCCCCAGCATTTT.

This chain joins TRBV5-1 and TRBJ2-6; tentative D call: TRBD1 (6 bases). V was trimmed by 4 bases and J by 3 bases, leaving 23 bases between them. The germline V gene has CDR1 SGHRS and CDR2 YFSETQ. CDR3 length equals 19 residues. In DNA, the CDR3 is TGCGCCAGCAGCCTCTACTGGGGTGGGCCAGGGGTTGGGGCCAACGTCCTGACTTTC. Translation: CASSLYWGGPGVGANVLTF.

This chain connects TRBV11-2 to TRBJ2-3, with D perhaps assigned TRBD1 or TRBD2 (5 bases each). Germline V gene sequence: CDR1 SGHAT, CDR2 FQNNGV. CDR3 length equals 14 residues. The germline V and J ends were trimmed by 5 bases and 1 base, with 10 bases remaining between them. CDR3 sequence: CASSGRDGTDTQYF. DNA of the CDR3: TGTGCCAGCAGCGGCCGGGACGGCACAGATACGCAGTATTTT. The full variable domain, its missing parts supplied by reference TRBV11-2 and TRBJ2-3, is EAGVAQSPRYKIIEKRQSVAFWCNPISGHATLYWYQQILGQGPKLLIQFQNNGVVDDSQLPKDRFSAERLKGVDSTLKIQPAKLEDSAVYLCASSGRDGTDTQYFGPGTRLTVL.

This clone has just one count. V usage is TRBV6-5 and J usage is TRBJ2-5; TRBD2 matches at 8 bases. The CDR3 runs to 12 residues. Germline assignment: CDR1 MNHEY and CDR2 SVGAGI. Germline trimming cut 10 bases from V and 5 bases from J; bases unmatched to any gene: 6. The CDR3 coding sequence is TGTGCCACACAAGCGGGAGTGGAGACCCAGTACTTC. Its translation is CATQAGVETQYF.

This clone has more than one count but fewer than ten. This CDR3 is also generated by other DNA sequences in the sample. The genes are TRBV27 and TRBJ2-6; D not resolved. The V gene's germline CDR1 is MNHEY and CDR2 SMNVEV (reference sequence). CDR3 length: 13 amino acids. V dropped 3 bases and J dropped 3 bases, with 3 bases sitting between them. In DNA form, the CDR3 reads TGTGCCAGCAGTTTTGGTGGGGCCAACGTCCTGACTTTC. It yields the protein CASSFGGANVLTF.

The V and J genes are TRBV7-2 and TRBJ2-1; no clear D gene. Germline V gives CDR1 SGHTA, CDR2 FQGNSA. The V gene lost 5 bases and the J gene lost 0 bases, with 11 bases spanning the gap. This CDR3 is 15 amino acids long. CDR3 region: CASSLSVGSYNEQFF. The CDR3 region has the DNA TGTGCCAGCAGCCTCTCTGTGGGCTCCTACAATGAGCAGTTCTTC.